Shown below are 21 T cell receptor beta chains from a single sample sequenced in a study of blood T cell repertoires in COVID-19 (dated by TCRdb to 2020 to 2022). The method behind the library was the immunoSEQ multiplex PCR assay. The table was pulled from immuneACCESS by TCRdb, which kept in-frame rearrangements only. Such tables lose some clones; where checked, under half of the loss comes from unresolved V genes, and the rest has no known cause. The sample records 150,000 to 200,000 clones, around 86% of which are singletons. In total, the top ten clones hold 3% to 4% of the sample. Sequenced material: peripheral blood. These receptors were collected from a man in his 70s with acute or convalescent COVID-19.

The genes are TRBV21-1 and TRBJ2-7; the table gives TRBD1 as D, unverified against the DNA. TRBV21-1 is reported as a pseudogene. This CDR3 has 16 amino acids. The CDR3 DNA sequence: TGTGCCAGCAGCCTTACCCTGGACAGGAGAACCTACGAGCAGTACTTC. Protein product: CASSLTLDRRTYEQYF.

The rearrangement uses TRBV10-1 and TRBJ1-1, with D uncertain. Germline CDR1 and CDR2: WNHNN and SYGVQD (reference sequence). V was clipped by 2 bases and J by 5 bases, with 6 bases between them. The CDR3 contains 12 residues. In nucleotides, the CDR3 is TGCGCCAGCAGTGAGGAGGGTACTGAAGCTTTCTTT. Translated: CASSEEGTEAFF.

The rearrangement uses TRBV19 and TRBJ1-1; the D is unclear. Germline loops: CDR1 LNHDA, CDR2 SQIVND (reference sequence). With 1 base removed from V and 4 bases from J, the gap between germline ends came to 7 bases. There are 13 residues in the CDR3. CDR3 DNA sequence: TGTGCCAGTAGTATAGCGGCGGCCACTGAAGCTTTCTTT. Translated, it gives CASSIAAATEAFF. Using reference TRBV19 and TRBJ1-1 for the parts outside the CDR3, the full variable domain is DGGITQSPKYLFRKEGQNVTLSCEQNLNHDAMYWYRQDPGQGLRLIYYSQIVNDFQKGDIAEGYSVSREKKESFPLTVTSAQKNPTAFYLCASSIAAATEAFFGQGTRLTVV.

The chain employs TRBV11-3 and TRBJ2-1, with 8 bases fitting TRBD1. V was clipped by 5 bases and J by 7 bases; unmatched bases: 19. Germline V gene sequence: CDR1 SGHNT, CDR2 YENEEA. The CDR3 is 18 amino acids. CDR3 residues: CASSPFRTRGTGLNEQFF. The CDR3 coding sequence is TGTGCCAGCAGCCCCTTCCGGACCCGGGGGACAGGATTAAATGAGCAGTTCTTC.

V usage is TRBV19 and J usage is TRBJ1-3, with D maybe TRBD1 (5 bases). The V end lost 5 bases, the J end lost 0 bases, and 14 bases lay between the germline ends. Germline CDR1 is LNHDA and CDR2 is SQIVND (reference sequence). The CDR3 consists of 16 residues. DNA of the CDR3: TGTGCCAGTAGTGTCTCCTCAGGGTTCTCTGGAAACACCATATATTTT. This sequence encodes CASSVSSGFSGNTIYF.

This chain joins TRBV15 and TRBJ2-7; D remains ambiguous. The CDR3 has 13 residues. The V and J ends lost 0 bases and 6 bases respectively, with 9 bases between them. The germline CDR1 and CDR2 sequences are LNHNV and YYDKDF (reference sequence). For the CDR3, the DNA is TGTGCCACCAGCAGAGATATCTATAGCGAGCAGTACTTC. It specifies CATSRDIYSEQYF. Drawing the rest from reference TRBV15 and TRBJ2-7, the complete variable domain is DAMVIQNPRYQVTQFGKPVTLSCSQTLNHNVMYWYQQKSSQAPKLLFHYYDKDFNNEADTPDNFQSRRPNTSFCFLDIRSPGLGDTAMYLCATSRDIYSEQYFGPGTRLTVT.

The chain has TRBV2 and TRBJ1-3; D is unresolved. The CDR3 length is 12 residues. The germline CDR1 and CDR2 sequences are SNHLY and FYNNEI. CDR3 nucleotide sequence: TGTGCGAGCGGTTTCCAGGGAAACACCATATATTTT. Amino acid sequence: CASGFQGNTIYF. Full variable domain (remainder filled in from reference TRBV2 and TRBJ1-3): EPEVTQTPSHQVTQMGQEVILRCVPISNHLYFYWYRQILGQKVEFLVSFYNNEISEKSEIFDDQFSVERPDGSNFTLKIRSTKLEDSAMYFCASGFQGNTIYFGEGSWLTVV.

CDR3 protein: CATQSGTGVNSPLHF. The CDR3 DNA follows: TGTGCCACCCAATCCGGGACAGGAGTTAATTCACCCCTCCACTTT. This rearrangement joins TRBV19 to TRBJ1-6, with 8 bases aligning to TRBD1. This CDR3 has 15 amino acids. Germline CDR1 is LNHDA and CDR2 is SQIVND (reference sequence). Trimming removed 10 bases from V and 6 bases from J; junction bases left unmatched: 11.

The chain is built from TRBV18 and TRBJ1-5; possible D gene TRBD1, 6 bases. Germline assignment: CDR1 KGHSH and CDR2 LQKENI. The CDR3 runs 16 residues. V dropped 4 bases and J dropped 6 bases, with 19 bases sitting between them. The CDR3 reads CASSLRTDSMGQPQHF. CDR3 in DNA: TGTGCCAGCTCACTCCGGACAGATTCTATGGGTCAGCCCCAGCATTTT.

This chain links TRBV7-3 with TRBJ1-1; no clear D gene. From germline, CDR1 is SGHTA and CDR2 FQGTGA. The CDR3 has 14 residues. Trimming removed 3 bases at V and 3 bases at J, with 11 bases between. The CDR3 protein is CASSLNPRDTEAFF. The CDR3 DNA follows: TGTGCCAGCAGCTTGAATCCGAGGGACACTGAAGCTTTCTTT.

This clone has only one observation. The chain joins TRBV29-1 to TRBJ1-4, with 8 bases lining up with TRBD1. Germline V gene lookup returns CDR1 SQVTM and CDR2 ANQGSEA. The V and J ends lost 3 bases and 6 bases, in that order; junction bases with no gene match: 0. The CDR3 runs 12 residues. DNA for the CDR3: TGCAGCGTTGAGACAGGGGATGAAAAACTGTTTTTT. The encoded protein is CSVETGDEKLFF.

The chain has TRBV28 and TRBJ2-7; 12 bases map to TRBD1. The germline V gene encodes CDR1 MDHEN and CDR2 SYDVKM. This CDR3 contains 15 residues. After removal of 4 bases from V and 7 bases from J, the junction contained 8 bases not matched to a gene. The CDR3 is CASSSLGQGAREQYF. DNA of the CDR3: TGTGCCAGCAGTTCTCTGGGACAGGGGGCGCGGGAGCAGTACTTC.

The genes are TRBV7-9 and TRBJ1-6, with D unresolved. The CDR3 contains 15 residues. V was pared by 5 bases and J by 8 bases, with 16 bases between. Germline assignment: CDR1 SEHNR and CDR2 FQNEAQ (reference sequence). The CDR3 loop is CASSKLPHRDSPLHF. CDR3 DNA sequence: TGTGCCAGCAGCAAGCTGCCTCATCGGGATTCACCCCTCCACTTT.

Worth noting for this clone: The junction departs from germline at one end; a sequencing error may be responsible. The chain joins TRBV14 to TRBJ2-1, with D unresolved. Germline-derived CDR1 and CDR2 are SGHDN and FVKESK. The CDR3 totals 11 residues. CDR3 nucleotide sequence: TGTGCCAGCAGCCAATATTTTGAGAAGTTCTTC. Its protein is CASSQYFEKFF.

This chain uses TRBV5-6 with TRBJ2-5; 10 nucleotides match TRBD2. The CDR3 runs 19 residues. The V gene end was trimmed by 1 base and the J gene end by 2 bases; junction bases not matched to a gene: 14. Germline V gene sequence: CDR1 SGHDT, CDR2 YYEEEE. Here the CDR3 reads CASSLWIAGGPRVQETQYF. CDR3 in DNA: TGTGCCAGCAGCTTGTGGATAGCGGGAGGTCCAAGAGTTCAAGAGACCCAGTACTTC.

The V gene is TRBV27, the J gene TRBJ1-2; D might be TRBD1 (6 bases). V dropped 5 bases and J dropped 3 bases, with 16 bases sitting between them. CDR1 is MNHEY and CDR2 is SMNVEV in the germline V gene (reference sequence). The CDR3 extends over 15 amino acids. CDR3 in DNA: TGTGCCAGCAGTCTGGGACATCTTTCGGACTATGGCTACACCTTC. Residues: CASSLGHLSDYGYTF.

The chain is built from TRBV2 and TRBJ1-5, with D tentatively TRBD1 (5 bases). Germline CDR1 and CDR2: SNHLY and FYNNEI. Trimming pared 7 bases from V and 4 bases from J, leaving 20 bases between. This CDR3 has 16 amino acids. This CDR3 is CASTLRRAGQNQPQHF. The CDR3 DNA is TGTGCCAGCACCCTGCGTAGGGCGGGGCAAAATCAGCCCCAGCATTTT. The full variable domain, completed using reference TRBV2 and TRBJ1-5, is EPEVTQTPSHQVTQMGQEVILRCVPISNHLYFYWYRQILGQKVEFLVSFYNNEISEKSEIFDDQFSVERPDGSNFTLKIRSTKLEDSAMYFCASTLRRAGQNQPQHFGDGTRLSIL.

The chain recombines TRBV6-5 with TRBJ2-7; D is unresolved. The CDR3 is 14 amino acids. Germline assignment: CDR1 MNHEY and CDR2 SVGAGI. V lost 2 bases, J lost 0 bases, and 8 bases lay in between. The CDR3 is CASSYGPFSYEQYF. The CDR3, as DNA: TGTGCCAGCAGTTACGGCCCCTTCTCCTACGAGCAGTACTTC.

The chain uses TRBV5-1 and TRBJ1-5, with D tentatively TRBD1 (5 bases). This CDR3 comprises 14 residues. V was trimmed by 4 bases and J by 4 bases, leaving 12 bases between them. Germline assignment: CDR1 SGHRS and CDR2 YFSETQ. CDR3 nucleotides: TGCGCCAGCAGCGCGGGACTCCCGAATCAGCCCCAGCATTTT. Its translation is CASSAGLPNQPQHF.

The V and J genes are TRBV24-1 and TRBJ1-4; TRBD1 aligns across 7 bases. CDR3 length equals 16 residues. The trim removed 3 bases at V and 8 bases at J, leaving 11 bases unmatched. CDR1 is KGHDR, CDR2 SFDVKD, per germline. CDR3 sequence (DNA): TGTGCCACCAGTGATCCGACGATGGGACAGCCGGAAAAACTGTTTTTT. Its translation is CATSDPTMGQPEKLFF.

CDR3 region: CASSILGDRHNEQFF. The CDR3 DNA is TGTGCCAGTAGTATCTTGGGGGACAGGCACAATGAGCAGTTCTTC. The chain links TRBV19 to TRBJ2-1; 8 bases match TRBD1. Germline V gene data show CDR1 as LNHDA and CDR2 as SQIVND (reference sequence). The CDR3 consists of 15 residues. With V trimmed by 3 bases and J by 5 bases, 6 bases remained unmatched.